A selection of T cell receptor beta chains follows, all from one sample in a study of shared clonotypes between healthy human individuals. Produced via immunoSEQ multiplex PCR; TCRdb's table is partial and in-frame only. Of 2,500,000 or so clones detected, roughly 93% appear once; the ten largest clones hold about 0.39%. Sample: naive CD4+ T cells from PBMCs. The source is a man younger than 35 in good health. Some clones in this sample may be carry-over from other donors' samples. Both conserved end residues are part of each CDR3. Fields, in order: D gene, V gene, J gene, CDR3 protein, CDR3 DNA. The D gene is left open where the match is weak.

.	TRBV4-2	TRBJ2-5	CASSQDRWQGETQYF	TGTGCCAGCAGCCAAGACAGGTGGCAGGGAGAGACCCAGTACTTC
.	TRBV28	TRBJ2-1	CASSQGGPSSYNEQFF	TGTGCCAGCAGCCAAGGTGGGCCGAGCTCCTACAATGAGCAGTTCTTC
.	TRBV27	TRBJ2-1	CASSLEGPSYNEQFF	TGTGCCAGCAGTTTAGAGGGGCCCTCCTACAATGAGCAGTTCTTC
TRBD2	TRBV6-5	TRBJ2-7	CASSSQGLAGGLEQYF	TGTGCCAGCAGTTCCCAGGGACTAGCGGGAGGGCTCGAGCAGTACTTC
.	TRBV28	TRBJ1-4	CASSLAQANEKLFF	.
.	TRBV6-1	TRBJ2-7	CASSTTLRDEQYF	TGTGCCAGCAGTACCACTCTGCGGGACGAGCAGTACTTC
.	TRBV30	TRBJ2-7	CAWSRTTYEQYF	TGTGCCTGGAGTCGTACAACCTACGAGCAGTACTTC
.	TRBV4-3	TRBJ2-1	CASSQVGGESWSYNEQFF	TGCGCCAGCAGCCAAGTAGGGGGGGAAAGTTGGTCCTACAATGAGCAGTTCTTC
TRBD1	TRBV5-6	TRBJ2-1	CASGTWTGAYNEQFF	TGTGCCAGCGGGACCTGGACAGGCGCCTACAATGAGCAGTTCTTC
.	TRBV2	TRBJ2-3	CASSVGSSTDTQYF	TGTGCCAGCAGTGTGGGTTCTAGCACAGATACGCAGTATTTT
.	TRBV25-1	TRBJ1-1	CASSAVFREGEAFF	TGTGCCAGCAGTGCGGTGTTCAGGGAAGGTGAAGCTTTCTTT
.	TRBV5-1	TRBJ2-1	CASSLARNSYNEQFF	TGCGCCAGCAGCTTGGCCAGAAACTCCTACAATGAGCAGTTCTTC
.	TRBV19	TRBJ1-2	CASSISDRIYGYTF	TGTGCCAGTAGTATCTCCGATAGAATCTATGGCTACACCTTC
TRBD1	TRBV30	TRBJ1-4	CAWEGTGGVEKLFF	TGTGCCTGGGAAGGTACAGGGGGCGTTGAAAAACTGTTTTTT